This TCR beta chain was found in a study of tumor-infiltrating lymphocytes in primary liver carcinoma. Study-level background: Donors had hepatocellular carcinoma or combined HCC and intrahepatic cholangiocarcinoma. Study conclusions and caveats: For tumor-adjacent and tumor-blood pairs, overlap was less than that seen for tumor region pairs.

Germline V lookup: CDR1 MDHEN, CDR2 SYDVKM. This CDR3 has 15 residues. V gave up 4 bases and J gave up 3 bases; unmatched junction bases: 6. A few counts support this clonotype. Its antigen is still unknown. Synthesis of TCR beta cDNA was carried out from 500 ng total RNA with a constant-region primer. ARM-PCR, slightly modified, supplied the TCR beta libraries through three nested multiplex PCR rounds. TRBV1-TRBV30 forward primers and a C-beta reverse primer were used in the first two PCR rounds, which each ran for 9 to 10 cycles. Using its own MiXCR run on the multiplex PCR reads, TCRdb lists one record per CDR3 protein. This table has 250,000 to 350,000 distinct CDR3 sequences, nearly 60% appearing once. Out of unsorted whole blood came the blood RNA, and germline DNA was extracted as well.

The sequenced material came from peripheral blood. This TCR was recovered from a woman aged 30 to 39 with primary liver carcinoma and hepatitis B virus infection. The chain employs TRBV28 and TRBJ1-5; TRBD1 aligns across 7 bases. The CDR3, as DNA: TGTGCCAGCAGTTCTGACAGGGAAGACAATCAGCCCCAGCATTTT. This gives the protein CASSSDREDNQPQHF.